The T cell receptor (beta chain) described here comes from a study of CD8+CD57+ T cells in acquired aplastic anemia. Background on the study: Sorted CD4+ and CD8+ cells gave an average of roughly 3.5 ug of DNA.

Note on this clonotype: Its antigen is not identified.

Genomic DNA served as template for TCR beta VDJ and CDR3 profiling. TCRdb independently ran MiXCR on the reads; one entry per CDR3 protein. The data contain about 98,000 distinct CDR3 sequences, 55% to 75% of them singletons. Germline CDR1 MNHNS, CDR2 SASEGT. The CDR3 covers 16 residues. The junction had 14 bases not matched to a gene; V was cut back by 6 bases and J by 5 bases. CD8+CD57+ cell expansion had been shown by flow cytometry in patients chosen for sequencing. Findings and limits, study-wide: Patients versus controls showed no significant CD8+ Simpson's diversity difference. Both patients and controls carried the same twenty-nine CD8+ CDR3 sequences.

The sequence derives from a human donor with aplastic anemia. Sequenced input: sorted CD4+, CD8+, or CD8+CD57+ T cells (not recorded which) from PBMCs. V usage is TRBV6-1 and J usage is TRBJ1-2, with 8 bases fitting TRBD1. The CDR3 reads CASSKRGQGAEYGYTF. CDR3 nucleotide sequence: TGTGCCAGCAGCAAAAGAGGGCAGGGGGCAGAATATGGCTACACCTTC.